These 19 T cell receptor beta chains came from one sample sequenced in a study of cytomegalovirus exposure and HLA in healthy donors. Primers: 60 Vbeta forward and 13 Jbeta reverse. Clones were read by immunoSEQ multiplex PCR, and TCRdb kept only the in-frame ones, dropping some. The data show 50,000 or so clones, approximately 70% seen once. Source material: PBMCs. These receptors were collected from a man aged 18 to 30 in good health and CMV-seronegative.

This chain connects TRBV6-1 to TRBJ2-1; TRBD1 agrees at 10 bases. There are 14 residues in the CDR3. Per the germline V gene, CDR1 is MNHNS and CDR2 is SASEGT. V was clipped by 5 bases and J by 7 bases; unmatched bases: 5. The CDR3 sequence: CASSLWDRGNEQFF. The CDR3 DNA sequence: TGTGCCAGCAGTCTGTGGGACAGGGGTAATGAGCAGTTCTTC.

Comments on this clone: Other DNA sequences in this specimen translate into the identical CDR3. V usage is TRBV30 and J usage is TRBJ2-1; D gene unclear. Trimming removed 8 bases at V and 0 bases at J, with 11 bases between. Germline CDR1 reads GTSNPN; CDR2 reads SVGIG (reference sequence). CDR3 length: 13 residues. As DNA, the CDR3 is TGTGCCCGAGTTTCGAGCTCCTACAATGAGCAGTTCTTC. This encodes CARVSSSYNEQFF.

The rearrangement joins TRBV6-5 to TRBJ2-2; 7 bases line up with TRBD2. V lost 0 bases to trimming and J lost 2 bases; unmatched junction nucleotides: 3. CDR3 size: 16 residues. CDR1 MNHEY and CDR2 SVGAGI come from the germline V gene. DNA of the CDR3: TGTGCCAGCAGTTACTCGCGGGGGATAAACACCGGGGAGCTGTTTTTT. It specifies CASSYSRGINTGELFF.

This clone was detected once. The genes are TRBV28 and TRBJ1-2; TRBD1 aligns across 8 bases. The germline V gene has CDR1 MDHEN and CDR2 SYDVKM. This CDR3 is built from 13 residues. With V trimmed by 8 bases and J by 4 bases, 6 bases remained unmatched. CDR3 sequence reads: CASAGQGPYGYTF. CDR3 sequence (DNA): TGTGCCAGCGCCGGACAGGGACCCTATGGCTACACCTTC.

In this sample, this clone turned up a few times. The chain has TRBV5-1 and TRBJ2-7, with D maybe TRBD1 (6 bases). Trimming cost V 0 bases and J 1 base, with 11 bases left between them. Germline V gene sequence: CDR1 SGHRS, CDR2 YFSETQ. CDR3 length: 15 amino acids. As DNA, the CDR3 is TGCGCCAGCAGCTTGGCAGGGGCAGGATCCTACGAGCAGTACTTC. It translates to CASSLAGAGSYEQYF.

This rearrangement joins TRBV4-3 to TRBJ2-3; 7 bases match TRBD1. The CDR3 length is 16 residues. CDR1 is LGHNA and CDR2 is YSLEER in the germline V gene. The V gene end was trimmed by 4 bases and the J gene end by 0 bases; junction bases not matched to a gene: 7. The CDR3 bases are TGCGCCAGCAGCCGGGACAGCTTAACTAGCACAGATACGCAGTATTTT. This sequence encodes CASSRDSLTSTDTQYF.

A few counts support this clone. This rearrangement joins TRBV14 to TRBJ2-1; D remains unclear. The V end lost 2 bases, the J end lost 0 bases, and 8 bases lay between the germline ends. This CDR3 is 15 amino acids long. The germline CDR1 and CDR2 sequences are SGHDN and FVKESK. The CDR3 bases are TGTGCCAGCAGCCAACGGTCCTTCTCCTACAATGAGCAGTTCTTC. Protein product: CASSQRSFSYNEQFF.

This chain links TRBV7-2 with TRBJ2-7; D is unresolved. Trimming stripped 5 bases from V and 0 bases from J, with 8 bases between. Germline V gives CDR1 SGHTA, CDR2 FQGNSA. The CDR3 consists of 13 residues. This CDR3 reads CASSRLDSYEQYF. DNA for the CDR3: TGTGCCAGCAGCCGCCTAGACTCCTACGAGCAGTACTTC.

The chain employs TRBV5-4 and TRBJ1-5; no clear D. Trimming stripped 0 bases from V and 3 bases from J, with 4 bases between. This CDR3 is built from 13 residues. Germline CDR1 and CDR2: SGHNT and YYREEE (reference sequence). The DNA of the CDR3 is TGTGCCAGCAGCTTGGATTACAATCAGCCCCAGCATTTT. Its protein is CASSLDYNQPQHF. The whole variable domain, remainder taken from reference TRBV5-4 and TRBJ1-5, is ETGVTQSPTHLIKTRGQQVTLRCSSQSGHNTVSWYQQALGQGPQFIFQYYREEENGRGNFPPRFSGLQFPNYSSELNVNALELDDSALYLCASSLDYNQPQHFGDGTRLSIL.

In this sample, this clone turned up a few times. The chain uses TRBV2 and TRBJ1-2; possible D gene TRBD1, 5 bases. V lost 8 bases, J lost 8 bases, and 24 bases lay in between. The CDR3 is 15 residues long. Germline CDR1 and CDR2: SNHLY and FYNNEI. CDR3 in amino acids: CASGATGLTFGGYTF. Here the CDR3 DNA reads TGTGCCAGCGGCGCCACGGGACTGACCTTTGGGGGCTACACCTTC. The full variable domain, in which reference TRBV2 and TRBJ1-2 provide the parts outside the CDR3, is EPEVTQTPSHQVTQMGQEVILRCVPISNHLYFYWYRQILGQKVEFLVSFYNNEISEKSEIFDDQFSVERPDGSNFTLKIRSTKLEDSAMYFCASGATGLTFGGYTFGSGTRLTVV.

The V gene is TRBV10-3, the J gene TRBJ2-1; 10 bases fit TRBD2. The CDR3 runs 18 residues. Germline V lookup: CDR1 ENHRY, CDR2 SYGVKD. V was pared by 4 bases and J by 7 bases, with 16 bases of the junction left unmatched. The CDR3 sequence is CAISGSIWGTSERNEQFF. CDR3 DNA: TGTGCCATCAGTGGCTCAATTTGGGGGACTAGCGAGAGGAATGAGCAGTTCTTC.

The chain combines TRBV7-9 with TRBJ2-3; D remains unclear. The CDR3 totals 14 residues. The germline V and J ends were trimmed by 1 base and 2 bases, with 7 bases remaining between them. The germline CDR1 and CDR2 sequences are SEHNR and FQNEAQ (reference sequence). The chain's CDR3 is CASSLGQYTDTQYF. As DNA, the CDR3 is TGTGCCAGCAGCTTAGGGCAGTACACAGATACGCAGTATTTT.

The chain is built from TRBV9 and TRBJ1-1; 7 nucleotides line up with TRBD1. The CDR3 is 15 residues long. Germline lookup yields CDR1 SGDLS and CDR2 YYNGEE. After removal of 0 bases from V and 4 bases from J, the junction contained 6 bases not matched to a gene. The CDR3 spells CASSVEGGRGTEAFF. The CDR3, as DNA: TGTGCCAGCAGCGTAGAAGGGGGCAGGGGCACTGAAGCTTTCTTT.

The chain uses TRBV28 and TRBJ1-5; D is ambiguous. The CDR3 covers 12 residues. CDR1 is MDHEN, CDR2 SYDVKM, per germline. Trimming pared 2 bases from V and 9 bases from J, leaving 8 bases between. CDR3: CASSLGSGPQHF. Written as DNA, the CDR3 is TGTGCCAGCAGTTTAGGTTCGGGGCCCCAGCATTTT.

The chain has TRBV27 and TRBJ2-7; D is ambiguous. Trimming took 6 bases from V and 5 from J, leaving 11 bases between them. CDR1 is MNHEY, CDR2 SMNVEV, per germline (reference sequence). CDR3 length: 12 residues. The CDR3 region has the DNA TGTGCCAGCAGGGTCTCTCCGGACGAGCAGTACTTC. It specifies CASRVSPDEQYF.

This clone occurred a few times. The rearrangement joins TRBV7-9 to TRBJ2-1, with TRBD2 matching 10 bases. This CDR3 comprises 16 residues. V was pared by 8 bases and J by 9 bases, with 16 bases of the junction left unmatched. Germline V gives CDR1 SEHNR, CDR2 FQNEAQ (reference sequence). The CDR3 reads CASRPLGLAGAGEQFF. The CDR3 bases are TGTGCCAGCCGCCCCCTCGGTCTAGCGGGAGCAGGTGAGCAGTTCTTC.

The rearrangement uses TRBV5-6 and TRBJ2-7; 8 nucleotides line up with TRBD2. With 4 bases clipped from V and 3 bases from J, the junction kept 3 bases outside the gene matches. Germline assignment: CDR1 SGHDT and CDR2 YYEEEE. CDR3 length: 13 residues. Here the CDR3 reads CASSISGSYEQYF. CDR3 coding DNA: TGTGCCAGCAGCATCAGCGGGAGCTACGAGCAGTACTTC.

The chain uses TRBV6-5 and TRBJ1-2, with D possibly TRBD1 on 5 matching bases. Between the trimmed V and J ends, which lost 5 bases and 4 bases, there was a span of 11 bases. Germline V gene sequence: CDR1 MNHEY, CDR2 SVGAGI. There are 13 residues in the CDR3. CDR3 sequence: CASSPDRVYGYTF. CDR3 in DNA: TGTGCCAGCAGTCCTGACAGAGTCTATGGCTACACCTTC.

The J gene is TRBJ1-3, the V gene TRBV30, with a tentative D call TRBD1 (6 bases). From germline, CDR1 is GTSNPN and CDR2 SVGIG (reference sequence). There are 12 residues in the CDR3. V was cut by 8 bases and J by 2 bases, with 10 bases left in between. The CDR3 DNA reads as TGTGCCGGGCAGGGGCCTGGAAACACCATATATTTT. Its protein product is CAGQGPGNTIYF.